The next 8 T cell receptor beta chains were all read from a single sample in a study of neurological immune-mediated disorders. TCRdb reprocessed the 5' RACE reads with MiXCR, giving one entry per CDR3 protein. This sample carries approximately 49,000 distinct CDR3 sequences, less than 12% of them seen once, and the ten largest clones take 1.5% to 2%. Noted time point: longitudinal time-point 1 (baseline). The source material was PBMCs. The receptors originated from a woman aged 40 to 50 in good health.

This clonotype was counted ten times or more. The chain couples TRBV7-2 to TRBJ1-1; a possible D gene is TRBD1 (5 bases). The germline CDR1 and CDR2 sequences are SGHTA and FQGNSA. The CDR3 length is 14 residues. Trimming shortened V by 3 bases and J by 0 bases, and 8 bases separated the two germline ends. CDR3 DNA: TGTGCCAGCAGCTTTGGACATATGAACACTGAAGCTTTCTTT. Its translation is CASSFGHMNTEAFF.

This clonotype was seen repeatedly, ten times or more. One end of the junction does not line up with germline, which may come from a read error. This chain joins TRBV20-1 and TRBJ2-7; 7 bases are shared with TRBD1. CDR1 DFQATT and CDR2 SNEGSKA come from the germline V gene (reference sequence). The CDR3 runs 15 residues. The chain's CDR3 is CSARVRTGTFGEQYF. CDR3 nucleotides: TGCAGCGCTAGAGTCCGGACAGGAACGTTCGGCGAGCAGTACTTC.

Judged by abundance, this clonotype is medium-sized. V usage is TRBV15 and J usage is TRBJ2-1; D unresolved. The germline gives CDR1 LNHNV, CDR2 YYDKDF (reference sequence). V lost 5 bases and J lost 8, with 13 bases in between. The CDR3 sequence is 13 residues long. The CDR3 region is CATSQLLGDEQFF. The CDR3 DNA reads as TGTGCCACCAGCCAACTACTGGGCGATGAGCAGTTCTTC.

CDR3 in amino acids: CASSISPGDTEAFF. For the CDR3, the DNA is TGTGCCAGTAGTATATCGCCAGGGGACACTGAAGCTTTCTTT. V is TRBV19 and J is TRBJ1-1; weak D call: TRBD1 (6 bases). The CDR3 has 14 residues. CDR1 and CDR2 from the germline V gene are LNHDA and SQIVND (reference sequence). Trimming stripped 2 bases from V and 3 bases from J, with 10 bases between.

This clonotype was picked up many times. V usage is TRBV7-8 and J usage is TRBJ1-4; 7 bases are shared with TRBD1. CDR1 and CDR2 from the germline V gene are SGHVS and FQNEAQ. There are 15 residues in the CDR3. Trimming cost V 5 bases and J 11 bases; bases outside gene matches: 14. The CDR3 is CASSLTGGTGVKLFF. In DNA, the CDR3 is TGTGCCAGCAGCCTAACGGGGGGTACAGGGGTTAAACTGTTTTTT. Drawing the rest from reference TRBV7-8 and TRBJ1-4, the complete variable domain is GAGVSQSPRYKVAKRGQDVALRCDPISGHVSLFWYQQALGQGPEFLTYFQNEAQLDKSGLPSDRFFAERPEGSVSTLKIQRTQQEDSAVYLCASSLTGGTGVKLFFGSGTQLSVL.

V usage is TRBV6-5 and J usage is TRBJ2-1; 7 bases map to TRBD1. Germline assignment: CDR1 MNHEY and CDR2 SVGAGI. This CDR3 has 15 residues. V lost 5 bases, J lost 6 bases, and 10 bases stayed unmatched. CDR3 nucleotides: TGTGCCAGCAGTAAACAGGGGTTTGAGGGCAATGAGCAGTTCTTC. Protein: CASSKQGFEGNEQFF.

This clonotype was recorded many times. The chain joins TRBV7-8 to TRBJ1-6, with 8 bases that match TRBD1. Trimming at V came to 1 base and at J to 10 bases, leaving 6 bases not matched to a gene. Germline lookup yields CDR1 SGHVS and CDR2 FQNEAQ. The CDR3 has 15 residues. The CDR3 is CASSLVVRGQSPLHF. Here the CDR3 DNA reads TGTGCCAGCAGCTTAGTTGTCAGGGGGCAATCACCCCTCCACTTT.

This clonotype was seen many times. V and J are TRBV12-3 or TRBV12-4 and TRBJ1-1, with D possibly matching TRBD1 (5 bases). Trimming cost V 6 bases and J 6 bases, with 11 bases left between them. The CDR3 has 12 amino acids. The CDR3 protein is CASSPGRSEAFF. CDR3 nucleotide sequence: TGTGCCAGCAGCCCGGGGCGGTCTGAAGCTTTCTTT.